This T cell receptor beta chain was captured by sequencing in a study of cytomegalovirus exposure and HLA in healthy donors. Germline-derived CDR1 and CDR2 are SGHDN and FVKESK. The germline V and J ends were trimmed by 0 bases and 8 bases, with 11 bases remaining between them. CDR3 size: 14 residues. PCR employed 60 Vbeta and 13 Jbeta primers. Only in-frame clones appear in the TCRdb table, and some are missing; sequencing was by immunoSEQ multiplex PCR. Found here are some 120,000 clones, 55% to 65% of them singletons; the top ten hold more than 8%. Note on this clone: Its specificity is unknown.

Study conclusions and caveats: Presence/absence analyses supposed approximately even sequencing depth among donors. A later look showed TCR association rates differing by HLA locus, highest for DRB1 and lowest for HLA-C.

The sequence was collected from a woman aged 40 to 50 in good health and CMV-seropositive. The sample comprised PBMCs. V and J are TRBV14 and TRBJ2-1, with TRBD2 as a possible D gene (6 bases). The CDR3 nucleotides are TGTGCCAGCAGCCAAGATCTCGGGGGACATGAGCAGTTCTTC. Protein sequence: CASSQDLGGHEQFF.